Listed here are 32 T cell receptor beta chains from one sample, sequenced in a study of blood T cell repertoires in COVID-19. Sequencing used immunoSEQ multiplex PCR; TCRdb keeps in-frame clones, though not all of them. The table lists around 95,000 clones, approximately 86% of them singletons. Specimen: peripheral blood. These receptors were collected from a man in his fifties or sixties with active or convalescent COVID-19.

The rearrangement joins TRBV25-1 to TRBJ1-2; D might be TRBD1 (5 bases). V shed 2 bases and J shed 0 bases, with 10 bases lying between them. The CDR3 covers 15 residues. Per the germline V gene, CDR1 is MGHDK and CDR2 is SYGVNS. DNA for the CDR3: TGTGCCAGCAGTGAACGCGGGGCAGCTAACTATGGCTACACCTTC. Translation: CASSERGAANYGYTF.

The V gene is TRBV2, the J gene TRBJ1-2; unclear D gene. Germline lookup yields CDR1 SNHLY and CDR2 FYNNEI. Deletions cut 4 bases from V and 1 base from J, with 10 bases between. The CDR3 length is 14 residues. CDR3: CASSGDSNNYGYTF. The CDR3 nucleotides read TGTGCCAGCAGTGGCGACTCCAATAACTATGGCTACACCTTC. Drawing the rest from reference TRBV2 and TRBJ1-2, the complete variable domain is EPEVTQTPSHQVTQMGQEVILRCVPISNHLYFYWYRQILGQKVEFLVSFYNNEISEKSEIFDDQFSVERPDGSNFTLKIRSTKLEDSAMYFCASSGDSNNYGYTFGSGTRLTVV.

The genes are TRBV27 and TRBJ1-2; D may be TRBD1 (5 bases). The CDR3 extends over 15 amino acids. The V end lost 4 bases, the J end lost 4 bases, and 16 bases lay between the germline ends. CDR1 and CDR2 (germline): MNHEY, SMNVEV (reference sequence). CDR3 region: CASSSTAQFLYGYTF. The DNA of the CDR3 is TGTGCCAGCAGTTCGACAGCTCAATTTCTCTATGGCTACACCTTC.

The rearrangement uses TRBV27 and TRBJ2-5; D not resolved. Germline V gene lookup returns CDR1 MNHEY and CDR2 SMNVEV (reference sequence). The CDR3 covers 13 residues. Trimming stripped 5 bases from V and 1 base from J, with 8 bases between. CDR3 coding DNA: TGTGCCAGCAGTCTGTCGGTCCAAGAGACCCAGTACTTC. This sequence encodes CASSLSVQETQYF.

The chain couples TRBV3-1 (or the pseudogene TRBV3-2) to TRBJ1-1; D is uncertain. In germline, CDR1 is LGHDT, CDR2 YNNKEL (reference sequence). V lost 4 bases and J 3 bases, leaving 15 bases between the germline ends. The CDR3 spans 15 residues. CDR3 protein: CASSRGSGRHTEAFF. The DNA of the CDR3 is TGTGCCAGCAGCCGTGGCAGCGGACGACACACTGAAGCTTTCTTT.

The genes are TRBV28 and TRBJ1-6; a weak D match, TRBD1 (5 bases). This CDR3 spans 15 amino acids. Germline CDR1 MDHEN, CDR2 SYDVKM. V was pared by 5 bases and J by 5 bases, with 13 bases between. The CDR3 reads CASSPPGTNNSPLHF. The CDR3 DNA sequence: TGTGCCAGCAGTCCCCCCGGGACTAATAATTCACCCCTCCACTTT.

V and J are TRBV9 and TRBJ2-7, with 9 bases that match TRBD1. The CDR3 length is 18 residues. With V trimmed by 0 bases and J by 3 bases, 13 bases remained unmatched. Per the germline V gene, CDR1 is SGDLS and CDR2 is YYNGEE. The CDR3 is CASSVEPGQGPVSYEQYF. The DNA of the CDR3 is TGTGCCAGCAGCGTAGAGCCGGGACAGGGCCCTGTAAGCTACGAGCAGTACTTC.

CDR3 sequence reads: CASSLGLAGDTGELFF. The CDR3, as DNA: TGCGCCAGCAGCTTAGGACTAGCGGGAGACACCGGGGAGCTGTTTTTT. V gene TRBV5-1 combines with J gene TRBJ2-2; 13 bases are a match to TRBD2. The CDR3 is made up of 16 amino acids. The germline CDR1 and CDR2 sequences are SGHRS and YFSETQ. J gave up 3 bases and V 2 bases, and 1 base lay outside the gene matches. The full variable domain, with the rest looked up from reference TRBV5-1 and TRBJ2-2, is KAGVTQTPRYLIKTRGQQVTLSCSPISGHRSVSWYQQTPGQGLQFLFEYFSETQRNKGNFPGRFSGRQFSNSRSEMNVSTLELGDSALYLCASSLGLAGDTGELFFGEGSRLTVL.

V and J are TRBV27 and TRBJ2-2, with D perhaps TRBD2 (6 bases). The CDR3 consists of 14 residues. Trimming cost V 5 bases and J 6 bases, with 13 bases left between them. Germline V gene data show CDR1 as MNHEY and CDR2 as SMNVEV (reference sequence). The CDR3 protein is CASSPLTRPGELFF. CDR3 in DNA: TGTGCCAGCAGTCCTTTGACTAGACCCGGGGAGCTGTTTTTT.

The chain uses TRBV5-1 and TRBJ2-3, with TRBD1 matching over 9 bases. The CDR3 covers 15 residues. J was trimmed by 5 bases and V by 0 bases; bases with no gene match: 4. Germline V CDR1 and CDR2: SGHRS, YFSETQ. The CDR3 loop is CASSLVQGAKDTQYF. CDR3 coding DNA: TGCGCCAGCAGCTTGGTACAGGGGGCGAAAGATACGCAGTATTTT. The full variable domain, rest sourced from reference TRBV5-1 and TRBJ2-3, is KAGVTQTPRYLIKTRGQQVTLSCSPISGHRSVSWYQQTPGQGLQFLFEYFSETQRNKGNFPGRFSGRQFSNSRSEMNVSTLELGDSALYLCASSLVQGAKDTQYFGPGTRLTVL.

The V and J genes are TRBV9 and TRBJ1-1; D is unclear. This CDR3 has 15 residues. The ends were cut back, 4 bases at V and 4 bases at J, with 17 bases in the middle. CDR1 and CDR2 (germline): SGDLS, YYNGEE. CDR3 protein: CASSPSPTIGTEAFF. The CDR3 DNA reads TGTGCCAGCAGCCCTAGCCCTACAATCGGCACTGAAGCTTTCTTT.

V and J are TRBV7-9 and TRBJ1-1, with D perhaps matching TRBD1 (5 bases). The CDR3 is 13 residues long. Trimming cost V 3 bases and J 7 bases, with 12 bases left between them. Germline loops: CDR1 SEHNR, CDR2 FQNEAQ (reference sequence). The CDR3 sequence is CASSLSRGFEAFF. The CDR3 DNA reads TGTGCCAGCAGCTTGTCTAGGGGTTTTGAAGCTTTCTTT. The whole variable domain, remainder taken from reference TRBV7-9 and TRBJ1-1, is DTGVSQNPRHKITKRGQNVTFRCDPISEHNRLYWYRQTLGQGPEFLTYFQNEAQLEKSRLLSDRFSAERPKGSFSTLEIQRTEQGDSAMYLCASSLSRGFEAFFGQGTRLTVV.

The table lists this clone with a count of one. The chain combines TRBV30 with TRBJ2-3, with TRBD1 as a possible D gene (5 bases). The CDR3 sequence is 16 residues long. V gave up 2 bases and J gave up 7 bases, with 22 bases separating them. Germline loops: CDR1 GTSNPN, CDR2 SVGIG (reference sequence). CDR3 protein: CAWSQGPPSSEHTQYF. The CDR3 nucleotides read TGTGCCTGGAGTCAGGGCCCCCCCAGCTCGGAGCATACGCAGTATTTT.

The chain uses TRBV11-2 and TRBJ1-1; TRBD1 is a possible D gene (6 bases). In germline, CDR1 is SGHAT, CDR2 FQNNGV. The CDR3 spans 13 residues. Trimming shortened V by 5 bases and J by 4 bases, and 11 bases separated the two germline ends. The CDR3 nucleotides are TGTGCCAGCAGCCCCCGGACAGTCACTGAAGCTTTCTTT. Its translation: CASSPRTVTEAFF.

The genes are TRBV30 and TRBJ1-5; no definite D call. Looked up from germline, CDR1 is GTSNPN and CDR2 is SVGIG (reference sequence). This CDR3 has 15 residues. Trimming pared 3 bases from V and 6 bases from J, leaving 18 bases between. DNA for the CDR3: TGTGCCTGGAGCCGATTAGAAGACTACCTTCAGCCCCAGCATTTT. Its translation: CAWSRLEDYLQPQHF.

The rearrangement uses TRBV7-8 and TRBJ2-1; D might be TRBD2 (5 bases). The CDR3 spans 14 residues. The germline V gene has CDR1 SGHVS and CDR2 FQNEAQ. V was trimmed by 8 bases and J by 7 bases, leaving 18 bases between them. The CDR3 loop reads CASGFGPGLNEQFF. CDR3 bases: TGTGCCAGCGGATTCGGGCCGGGATTAAATGAGCAGTTCTTC.

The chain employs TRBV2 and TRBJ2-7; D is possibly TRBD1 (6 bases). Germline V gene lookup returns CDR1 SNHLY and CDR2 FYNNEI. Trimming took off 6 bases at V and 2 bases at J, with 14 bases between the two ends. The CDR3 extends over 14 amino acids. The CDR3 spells CASRGHGQTYEQYF. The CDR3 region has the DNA TGTGCCAGCAGGGGCCATGGACAGACCTACGAGCAGTACTTC.

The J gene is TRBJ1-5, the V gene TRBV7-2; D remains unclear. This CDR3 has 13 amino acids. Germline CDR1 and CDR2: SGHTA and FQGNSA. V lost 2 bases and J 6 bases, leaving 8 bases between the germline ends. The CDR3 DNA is TGTGCCAGCAGCTTAAATAGTATTCAGCCCCAGCATTTT. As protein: CASSLNSIQPQHF.

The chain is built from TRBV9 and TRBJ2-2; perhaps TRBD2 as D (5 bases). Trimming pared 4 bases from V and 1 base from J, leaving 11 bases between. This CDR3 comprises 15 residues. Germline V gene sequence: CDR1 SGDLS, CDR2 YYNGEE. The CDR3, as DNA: TGTGCCAGCAGCCCAGAAGGGAGGAACACCGGGGAGCTGTTTTTT. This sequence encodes CASSPEGRNTGELFF.

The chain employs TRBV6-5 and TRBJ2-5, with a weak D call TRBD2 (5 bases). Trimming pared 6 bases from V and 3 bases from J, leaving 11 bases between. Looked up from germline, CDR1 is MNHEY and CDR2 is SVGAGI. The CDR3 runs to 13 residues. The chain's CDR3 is CASRRLAEETQYF. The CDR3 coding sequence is TGTGCCAGCAGGCGCCTAGCAGAAGAGACCCAGTACTTC.

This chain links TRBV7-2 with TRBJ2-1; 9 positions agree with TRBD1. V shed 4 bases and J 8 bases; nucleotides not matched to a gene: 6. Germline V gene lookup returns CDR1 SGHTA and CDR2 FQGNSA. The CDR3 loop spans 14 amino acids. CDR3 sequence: CASSYKTGGDEQFF. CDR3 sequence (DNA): TGTGCCAGCAGCTACAAGACAGGGGGTGATGAGCAGTTCTTC.

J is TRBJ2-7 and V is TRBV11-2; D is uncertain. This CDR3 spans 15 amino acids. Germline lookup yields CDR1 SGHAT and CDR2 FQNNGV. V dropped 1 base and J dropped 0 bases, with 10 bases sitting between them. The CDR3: CASSLVSRSSYEQYF. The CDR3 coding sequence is TGTGCCAGCAGCTTAGTGTCACGCAGCTCCTACGAGCAGTACTTC.

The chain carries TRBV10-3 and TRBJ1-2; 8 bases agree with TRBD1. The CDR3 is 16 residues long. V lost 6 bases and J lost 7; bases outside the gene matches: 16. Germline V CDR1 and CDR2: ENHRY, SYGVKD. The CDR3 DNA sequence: TGTGCCATCAGCCCGGGACAGGCATCGAGCGGGCGTGGCTACACCTTC. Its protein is CAISPGQASSGRGYTF.

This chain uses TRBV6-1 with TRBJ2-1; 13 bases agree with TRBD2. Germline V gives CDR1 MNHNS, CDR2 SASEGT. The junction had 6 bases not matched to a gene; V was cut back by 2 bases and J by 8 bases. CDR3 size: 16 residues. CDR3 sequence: CASSESGTSGIDEQFF. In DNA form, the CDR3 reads TGTGCCAGCAGTGAATCGGGGACTAGCGGGATCGATGAGCAGTTCTTC.

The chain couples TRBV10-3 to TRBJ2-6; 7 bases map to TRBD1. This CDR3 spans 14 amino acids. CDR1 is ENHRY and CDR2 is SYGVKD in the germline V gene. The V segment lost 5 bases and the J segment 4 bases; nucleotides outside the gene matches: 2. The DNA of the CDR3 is TGTGCCATCAGTCAGGGGGAAGGGGCCAACGTCCTGACTTTC. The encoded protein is CAISQGEGANVLTF.

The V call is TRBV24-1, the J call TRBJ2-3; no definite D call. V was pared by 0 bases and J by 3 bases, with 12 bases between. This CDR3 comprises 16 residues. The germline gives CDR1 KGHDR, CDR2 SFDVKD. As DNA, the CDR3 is TGTGCCACCAGTGATTTGACTTCGTCGAGGACAGATACGCAGTATTTT. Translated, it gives CATSDLTSSRTDTQYF.

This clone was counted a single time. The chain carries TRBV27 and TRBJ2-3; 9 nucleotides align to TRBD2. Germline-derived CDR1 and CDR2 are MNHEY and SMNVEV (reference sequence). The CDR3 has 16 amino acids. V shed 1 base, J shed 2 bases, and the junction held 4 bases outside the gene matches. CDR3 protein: CASSLWASGNTDTQYF. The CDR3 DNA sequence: TGTGCCAGCAGTTTATGGGCTAGCGGGAACACAGATACGCAGTATTTT.

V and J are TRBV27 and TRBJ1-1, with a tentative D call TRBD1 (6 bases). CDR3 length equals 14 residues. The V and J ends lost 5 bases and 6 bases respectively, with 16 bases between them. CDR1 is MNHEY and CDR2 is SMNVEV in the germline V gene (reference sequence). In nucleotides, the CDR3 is TGTGCCAGCAGTCCCGGGACACCTTGGTCTGAAGCTTTCTTT. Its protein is CASSPGTPWSEAFF.

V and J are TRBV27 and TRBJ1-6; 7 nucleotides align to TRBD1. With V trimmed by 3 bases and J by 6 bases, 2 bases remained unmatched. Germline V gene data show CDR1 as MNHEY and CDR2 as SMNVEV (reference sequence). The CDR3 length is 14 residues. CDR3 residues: CASSLDRSNSPLHF. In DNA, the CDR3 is TGTGCCAGCAGTTTGGACAGGAGTAATTCACCCCTCCACTTT.

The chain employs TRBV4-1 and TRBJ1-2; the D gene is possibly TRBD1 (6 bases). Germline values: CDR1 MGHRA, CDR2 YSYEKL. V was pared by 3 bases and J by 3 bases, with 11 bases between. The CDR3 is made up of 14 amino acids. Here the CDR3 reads CASSQGAGDYGYTF. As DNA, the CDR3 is TGCGCCAGCAGCCAGGGGGCAGGAGACTATGGCTACACCTTC.

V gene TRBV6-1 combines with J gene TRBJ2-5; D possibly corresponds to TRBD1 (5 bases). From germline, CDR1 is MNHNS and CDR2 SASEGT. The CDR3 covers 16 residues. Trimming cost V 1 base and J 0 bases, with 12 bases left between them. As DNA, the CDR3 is TGTGCCAGCAGTGAAGAGGGGCCCTGGTACCAAGAGACCCAGTACTTC. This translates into CASSEEGPWYQETQYF.

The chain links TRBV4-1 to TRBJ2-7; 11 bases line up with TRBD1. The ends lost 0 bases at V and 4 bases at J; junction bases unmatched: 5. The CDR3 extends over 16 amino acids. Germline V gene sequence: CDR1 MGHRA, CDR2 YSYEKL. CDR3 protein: CASSQESDRGLYEQYF. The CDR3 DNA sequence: TGCGCCAGCAGCCAAGAATCGGACAGGGGGCTTTACGAGCAGTACTTC.